These 25 T cell receptor beta chains came from one sample sequenced in a study of blood T cell repertoires in COVID-19. Assay: immunoSEQ multiplex PCR; the TCRdb copy retains only in-frame clones and omits some. Counted here are 30,000 to 35,000 clones, roughly 93% occurring once; the ten biggest clones make up 4% to 6.5%. The sample was peripheral blood. All receptors come from a human donor in a cohort sampled during active COVID-19.

The rearrangement uses TRBV4-1 and TRBJ2-7; possibly TRBD1 for D (7 bases). The V gene's germline CDR1 is MGHRA and CDR2 YSYEKL. There are 15 residues in the CDR3. V dropped 0 bases and J dropped 3 bases, with 12 bases sitting between them. The CDR3 DNA reads TGCGCCAGCAGCCAAGATTGGCAGGGGGGCTACGAGCAGTACTTC. Encoded protein: CASSQDWQGGYEQYF.

The chain has TRBV4-1 and TRBJ2-1, with 12 positions matching TRBD2. CDR1 is MGHRA and CDR2 is YSYEKL in the germline V gene. The CDR3 runs to 14 residues. Trimming took 8 bases from V and 7 from J; bases not matched to a gene: 6. The CDR3 spells CASGYGLAGNEQFF. The CDR3 DNA follows: TGCGCCAGCGGGTACGGACTAGCGGGAAATGAGCAGTTCTTC.

The rearrangement joins TRBV7-9 to TRBJ2-5, with 9 bases matching TRBD1. Germline CDR1 reads SEHNR; CDR2 reads FQNEAQ (reference sequence). The junction had 6 bases not matched to a gene; V was cut back by 5 bases and J by 5 bases. CDR3 size: 14 residues. The CDR3: CASSTGQGYETQYF. The CDR3 coding sequence is TGTGCCAGCAGCACGGGACAGGGCTACGAGACCCAGTACTTC.

The chain couples TRBV9 to TRBJ1-4; D is perhaps TRBD1 (5 bases). Germline CDR1 and CDR2: SGDLS and YYNGEE. The CDR3 is 15 residues long. V was pared by 0 bases and J by 7 bases, with 13 bases between. This CDR3 reads CASSVGQGDSEKLFF. CDR3 sequence (DNA): TGTGCCAGCAGCGTAGGTCAAGGGGACTCTGAAAAACTGTTTTTT.

This chain joins TRBV6-8 and TRBJ2-1; TRBD2 matches at 9 bases. Germline CDR1 is MNHGY and CDR2 is SAAAGT. The V segment lost 3 bases and the J segment 2 bases; nucleotides outside the gene matches: 8. The CDR3 has 17 amino acids. The CDR3 is CASSYLPSGVPYNEQFF. CDR3 DNA sequence: TGTGCCAGCAGTTATCTACCTAGCGGGGTCCCCTACAATGAGCAGTTCTTC.

This chain joins TRBV30 and TRBJ2-5; weak D call: TRBD1 (6 bases). Trimming took off 2 bases at V and 5 bases at J, with 15 bases between the two ends. The CDR3 consists of 14 residues. CDR1 GTSNPN and CDR2 SVGIG come from the germline V gene (reference sequence). Written as DNA, the CDR3 is TGTGCCTGGAGTCCTGGGACAACGAGGGAGACCCAGTACTTC. It is translated as CAWSPGTTRETQYF. Full variable domain (missing parts from reference TRBV30 and TRBJ2-5): SQTIHQWPATLVQPVGSPLSLECTVEGTSNPNLYWYRQAAGRGLQLLFYSVGIGQISSEVPQNLSASRPQDRQFILSSKKLLLSDSGFYLCAWSPGTTRETQYFGPGTRLLVL.

The J gene is TRBJ2-2, the V gene TRBV4-1; 8 nucleotides align to TRBD2. This CDR3 has 15 amino acids. Trimming at V came to 3 bases and at J to 7 bases, leaving 7 bases not matched to a gene. Germline V gene data show CDR1 as MGHRA and CDR2 as YSYEKL. CDR3 region: CASSQGLVGIGELFF. The CDR3 coding sequence is TGCGCCAGCAGCCAGGGACTAGTAGGCATCGGGGAGCTGTTTTTT.

The chain carries TRBV28 and TRBJ2-7, with 8 bases aligning to TRBD1. CDR3 length: 12 amino acids. V shed 6 bases and J 6 bases; nucleotides not matched to a gene: 4. Germline V gene data show CDR1 as MDHEN and CDR2 as SYDVKM. The CDR3, as DNA: TGTGCCAGCAGCCGGACAGGGCGCGAGCAGTACTTC. It yields the protein CASSRTGREQYF.

The chain carries TRBV13 and TRBJ1-3, with D possibly TRBD1 on 6 matching bases. From germline, CDR1 is PRHDT and CDR2 FYEKMQ (reference sequence). With 2 bases removed from V and 7 bases from J, the gap between germline ends came to 6 bases. The CDR3 is made up of 12 amino acids. The DNA of the CDR3 is TGTGCCAGCAGCTTACAGGGGAACACCATATATTTT. Translation gives CASSLQGNTIYF.

V and J are TRBV7-2 and TRBJ2-7; 12 bases are a match to TRBD2. The CDR3 runs 16 residues. Unmatched junction bases numbered 4, after V lost 1 base and J lost 3 bases. CDR1 and CDR2 from the germline V gene are SGHTA and FQGNSA. The CDR3: CASSLGLAGGHYEQYF. Here the CDR3 DNA reads TGTGCCAGCAGCTTAGGGCTAGCGGGGGGGCACTACGAGCAGTACTTC.

This sequence joins TRBV5-1 and TRBJ2-5; D gene uncertain. This CDR3 has 13 amino acids. V was trimmed by 0 bases and J by 5 bases, leaving 8 bases between them. Germline V CDR1 and CDR2: SGHRS, YFSETQ. The DNA for the CDR3 is TGCGCCAGCAGCTTGGCGCAAGCCGAGACCCAGTACTTC. This codes for CASSLAQAETQYF.

In DNA, the CDR3 is TGTGCCAGCAGGGGCACTAGCGGGAGGGCCCATGAGCAGTTCTTC. It encodes CASRGTSGRAHEQFF. This sequence joins TRBV2 and TRBJ2-1, with TRBD2 identical over 13 bases. Per germline, CDR1 SNHLY and CDR2 FYNNEI. V lost 6 bases and J lost 8; bases outside the gene matches: 7. There are 15 residues in the CDR3.

The V and J genes are TRBV5-1 and TRBJ1-5; D uncertain. The CDR3 totals 16 residues. Trimming took 3 bases from V and 1 from J, leaving 14 bases between them. CDR1 SGHRS and CDR2 YFSETQ come from the germline V gene. The CDR3 region is CASSSYPGGSNQPQHF. CDR3 in DNA: TGCGCCAGCAGCTCCTACCCGGGAGGGAGCAATCAGCCCCAGCATTTT.

The chain combines TRBV13 with TRBJ2-5; a possible D gene is TRBD1 (5 bases). The germline V and J ends were trimmed by 5 bases and 4 bases, with 17 bases remaining between them. Germline V gene data show CDR1 as PRHDT and CDR2 as FYEKMQ (reference sequence). CDR3 length: 15 amino acids. CDR3: CASSQVVAGRETQYF. The CDR3, as DNA: TGTGCCAGCAGCCAAGTTGTGGCAGGGCGAGAGACCCAGTACTTC.

The chain joins TRBV5-4 to TRBJ2-7; the match to TRBD1 covers 8 bases. Per the germline V gene, CDR1 is SGHNT and CDR2 is YYREEE (reference sequence). CDR3 length equals 14 residues. Unmatched junction bases numbered 6, after V lost 4 bases and J lost 3 bases. The CDR3 DNA is TGTGCCAGCAGCCCGAGGGACAGGAGCTACGAGCAGTACTTC. Protein sequence: CASSPRDRSYEQYF.

The chain is built from TRBV7-6 and TRBJ1-1; 7 bases align to TRBD1. CDR3 length: 14 amino acids. Germline V gene sequence: CDR1 SGHVS, CDR2 FNYEAQ. V dropped 2 bases and J dropped 5; count of bases not matched to a gene: 5. CDR3 sequence reads: CASSLQGGTTEAFF. The CDR3 coding sequence is TGTGCCAGCAGCTTACAGGGGGGAACAACTGAAGCTTTCTTT.

The gene calls are TRBV14 and TRBJ2-7, with D possibly being TRBD1 (6 bases). This CDR3 comprises 14 residues. Germline V gives CDR1 SGHDN, CDR2 FVKESK. V lost 3 bases, J lost 5 bases, and 14 bases lay in between. CDR3 loop: CASSQDRSVDEQYF. In nucleotides, the CDR3 is TGTGCCAGCAGCCAGGACAGAAGTGTCGACGAGCAGTACTTC.

V is TRBV2 and J is TRBJ2-7; D remains unclear. Trimming pared 6 bases from V and 3 bases from J, leaving 12 bases between. This CDR3 contains 13 residues. Germline-derived CDR1 and CDR2 are SNHLY and FYNNEI. The CDR3 sequence is CASRSLGYYEQYF. For the CDR3, the DNA is TGTGCCAGCAGATCCCTAGGTTACTACGAGCAGTACTTC.

This chain links TRBV27 with TRBJ1-5; possible D gene TRBD1, 5 bases. V dropped 1 base and J dropped 1 base, with 11 bases sitting between them. CDR1 MNHEY and CDR2 SMNVEV come from the germline V gene (reference sequence). The CDR3 has 16 amino acids. CDR3 nucleotide sequence: TGTGCCAGCAGTTTATTCGCAGGGCTGAGCAATCAGCCCCAGCATTTT. As protein: CASSLFAGLSNQPQHF.

In DNA, the CDR3 is TGTGCCAGCAGCCCGAATGCAGGCCCCACTGAAGCTTTCTTT. Residues: CASSPNAGPTEAFF. V is TRBV13 and J is TRBJ1-1; the D is unclear. Deletions cut 5 bases from V and 4 bases from J, with 14 bases between. The germline V gene encodes CDR1 PRHDT and CDR2 FYEKMQ (reference sequence). The CDR3 sequence is 14 residues long.

The V call is TRBV10-1, the J call TRBJ2-7, with 10 bases that match TRBD1. V lost 3 bases, J lost 9 bases, and 14 bases stayed unmatched. Germline V gene sequence: CDR1 WNHNN, CDR2 SYGVQD (reference sequence). The CDR3 consists of 16 residues. In nucleotides, the CDR3 is TGCGCCAGCAGTGATTTTCGAGGGACAGGGGTTGGGCGGCAGTACTTC. It specifies CASSDFRGTGVGRQYF.

The rearrangement uses TRBV18 and TRBJ1-4; 8 nucleotides line up with TRBD1. The CDR3 is 16 residues long. From germline, CDR1 is KGHSH and CDR2 LQKENI. V was clipped by 4 bases and J by 3 bases; unmatched bases: 7. The CDR3 spells CASSQIQGAANEKLFF. In DNA, the CDR3 is TGTGCCAGCTCACAGATTCAGGGGGCGGCTAATGAAAAACTGTTTTTT.

The chain links TRBV29-1 to TRBJ2-2; maybe TRBD2 (6 bases). Germline V gene sequence: CDR1 SQVTM, CDR2 ANQGSEA. This CDR3 is 13 amino acids long. V shed 4 bases and J shed 5 bases, with 11 bases lying between them. The CDR3 region has the DNA TGCAGCGTTGTAGCGGTAGGAACCGGGGAGCTGTTTTTT. It yields the protein CSVVAVGTGELFF.

This clone was detected a few times. The gene calls are TRBV4-1 and TRBJ1-6; D is uncertain. Trimming removed 2 bases from V and 6 bases from J, with 14 bases in between. This CDR3 is built from 16 residues. CDR1 MGHRA and CDR2 YSYEKL come from the germline V gene. CDR3 sequence (DNA): TGCGCCAGCAGCCAAATATTGATGGCGGGTAATTCACCCCTCCACTTT. This translates into CASSQILMAGNSPLHF.

The chain joins TRBV10-1 to TRBJ1-5; a weak D match, TRBD1 (5 bases). Germline CDR1 WNHNN, CDR2 SYGVQD (reference sequence). The V and J ends lost 5 bases and 3 bases respectively, with 26 bases between them. The length of the CDR3 is 19 residues. The CDR3 is CASSRRHPEGRSDNQPQHF. The CDR3 bases are TGCGCCAGCAGTCGTCGGCACCCCGAGGGGAGGTCGGACAATCAGCCCCAGCATTTT.